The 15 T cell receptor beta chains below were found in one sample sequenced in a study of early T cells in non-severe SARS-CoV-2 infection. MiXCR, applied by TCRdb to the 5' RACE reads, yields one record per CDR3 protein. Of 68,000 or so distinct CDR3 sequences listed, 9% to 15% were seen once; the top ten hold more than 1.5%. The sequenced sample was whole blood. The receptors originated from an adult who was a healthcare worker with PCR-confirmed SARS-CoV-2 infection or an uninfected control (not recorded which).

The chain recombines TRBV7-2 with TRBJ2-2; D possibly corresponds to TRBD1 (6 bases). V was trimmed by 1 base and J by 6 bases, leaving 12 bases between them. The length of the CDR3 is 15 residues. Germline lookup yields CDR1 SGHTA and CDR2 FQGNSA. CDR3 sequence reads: CASSLVGAGAGELFF. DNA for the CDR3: TGTGCCAGCAGCTTAGTAGGGGCAGGGGCCGGGGAGCTGTTTTTT.

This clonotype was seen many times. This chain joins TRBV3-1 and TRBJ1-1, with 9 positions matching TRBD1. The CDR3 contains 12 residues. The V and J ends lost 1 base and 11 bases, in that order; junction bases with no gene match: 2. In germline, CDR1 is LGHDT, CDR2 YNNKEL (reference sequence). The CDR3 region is CASSQAGQGAFF. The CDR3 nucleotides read TGTGCCAGCAGCCAAGCTGGACAGGGGGCTTTCTTT.

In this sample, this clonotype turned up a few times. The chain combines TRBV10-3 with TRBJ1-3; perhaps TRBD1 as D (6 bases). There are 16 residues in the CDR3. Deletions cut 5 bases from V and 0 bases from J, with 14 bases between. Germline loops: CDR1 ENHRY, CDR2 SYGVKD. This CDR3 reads CAISSNRADSGNTIYF. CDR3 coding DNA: TGTGCCATCAGTTCCAACAGGGCCGACTCTGGAAACACCATATATTTT.

CDR3 sequence: CASSQDGQPYGYTF. In DNA, the CDR3 is TGTGCCAGCAGCCAAGACGGGCAGCCCTATGGCTACACCTTC. The V gene is TRBV3-1, the J gene TRBJ1-2; D is ambiguous. Trimming shortened V by 0 bases and J by 4 bases, and 9 bases separated the two germline ends. This CDR3 spans 14 amino acids. Germline CDR1 LGHDT, CDR2 YNNKEL (reference sequence).

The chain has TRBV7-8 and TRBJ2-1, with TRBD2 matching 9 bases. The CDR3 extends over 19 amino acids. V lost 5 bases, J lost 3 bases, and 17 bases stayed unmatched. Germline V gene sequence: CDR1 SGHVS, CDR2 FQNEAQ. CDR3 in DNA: TGTGCCAGCAGCAGCAGGGCAGCGGGGGGCCAGCCTGTCTACAATGAGCAGTTCTTC. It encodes CASSSRAAGGQPVYNEQFF. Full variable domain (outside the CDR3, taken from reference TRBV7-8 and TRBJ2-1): GAGVSQSPRYKVAKRGQDVALRCDPISGHVSLFWYQQALGQGPEFLTYFQNEAQLDKSGLPSDRFFAERPEGSVSTLKIQRTQQEDSAVYLCASSSRAAGGQPVYNEQFFGPGTRLTVL.

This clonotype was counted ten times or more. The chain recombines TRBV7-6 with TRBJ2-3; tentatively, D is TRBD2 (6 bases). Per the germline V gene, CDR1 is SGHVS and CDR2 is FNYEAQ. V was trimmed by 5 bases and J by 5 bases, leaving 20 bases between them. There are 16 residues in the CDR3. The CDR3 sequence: CASSQEVSGDVDTQYF. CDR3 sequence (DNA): TGTGCCAGCAGCCAAGAGGTGTCGGGGGACGTAGATACGCAGTATTTT.

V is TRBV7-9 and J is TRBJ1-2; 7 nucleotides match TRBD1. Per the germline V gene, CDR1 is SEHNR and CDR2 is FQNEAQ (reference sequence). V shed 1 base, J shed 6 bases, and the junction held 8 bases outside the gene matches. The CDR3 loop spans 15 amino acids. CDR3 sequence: CASSLGGPGTDGYTF. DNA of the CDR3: TGTGCCAGCAGCTTAGGGGGCCCCGGGACAGATGGCTACACCTTC. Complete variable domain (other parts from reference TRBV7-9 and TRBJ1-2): DTGVSQNPRHKITKRGQNVTFRCDPISEHNRLYWYRQTLGQGPEFLTYFQNEAQLEKSRLLSDRFSAERPKGSFSTLEIQRTEQGDSAMYLCASSLGGPGTDGYTFGSGTRLTVV.

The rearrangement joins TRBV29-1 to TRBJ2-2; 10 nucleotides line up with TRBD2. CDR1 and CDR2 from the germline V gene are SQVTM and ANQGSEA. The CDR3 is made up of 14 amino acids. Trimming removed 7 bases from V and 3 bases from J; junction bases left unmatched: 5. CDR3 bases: TGCAGCGGCGTACTAGCGGGGTACACCGGGGAGCTGTTTTTT. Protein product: CSGVLAGYTGELFF.

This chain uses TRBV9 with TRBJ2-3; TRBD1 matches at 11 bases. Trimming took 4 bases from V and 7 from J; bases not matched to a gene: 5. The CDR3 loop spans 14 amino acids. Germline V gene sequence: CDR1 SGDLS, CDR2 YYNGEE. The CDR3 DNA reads TGTGCCAGCAGCACCGGACAGGGGGCGTATACGCAGTATTTT. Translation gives CASSTGQGAYTQYF.

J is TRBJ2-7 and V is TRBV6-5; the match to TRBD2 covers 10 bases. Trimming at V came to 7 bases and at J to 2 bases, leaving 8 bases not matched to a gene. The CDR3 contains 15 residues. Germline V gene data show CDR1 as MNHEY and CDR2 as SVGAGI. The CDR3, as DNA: TGTGCCAGCACCGCGAGGACTAGCGGAACCTACGAGCAGTACTTC. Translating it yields CASTARTSGTYEQYF.

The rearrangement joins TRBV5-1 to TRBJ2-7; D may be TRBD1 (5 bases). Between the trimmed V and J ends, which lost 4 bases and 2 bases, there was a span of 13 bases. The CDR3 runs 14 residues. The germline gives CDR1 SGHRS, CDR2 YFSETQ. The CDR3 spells CASSGRDRAYEQYF. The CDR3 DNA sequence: TGCGCCAGCAGCGGGCGCGACAGAGCCTACGAGCAGTACTTC.

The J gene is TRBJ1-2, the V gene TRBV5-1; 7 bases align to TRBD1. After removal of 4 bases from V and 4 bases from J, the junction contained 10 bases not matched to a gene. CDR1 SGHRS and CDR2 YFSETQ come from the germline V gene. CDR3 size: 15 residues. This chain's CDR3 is CASSGPGQHLYGYTF. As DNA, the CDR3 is TGCGCCAGCAGCGGACCGGGACAGCATCTCTATGGCTACACCTTC. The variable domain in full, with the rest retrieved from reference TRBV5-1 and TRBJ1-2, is KAGVTQTPRYLIKTRGQQVTLSCSPISGHRSVSWYQQTPGQGLQFLFEYFSETQRNKGNFPGRFSGRQFSNSRSEMNVSTLELGDSALYLCASSGPGQHLYGYTFGSGTRLTVV.

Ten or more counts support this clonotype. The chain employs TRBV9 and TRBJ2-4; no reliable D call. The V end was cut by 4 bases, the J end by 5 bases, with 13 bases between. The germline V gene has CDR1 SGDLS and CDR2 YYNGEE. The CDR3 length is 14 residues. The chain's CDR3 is CASSPGSNENIQYF. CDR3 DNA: TGTGCCAGCAGCCCCGGCAGTAACGAAAACATTCAGTACTTC.

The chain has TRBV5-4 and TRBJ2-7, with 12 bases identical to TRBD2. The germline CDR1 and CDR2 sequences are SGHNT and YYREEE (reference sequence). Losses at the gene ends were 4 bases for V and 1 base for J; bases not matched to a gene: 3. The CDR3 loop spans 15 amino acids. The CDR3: CASSGGLAGSYEQYF. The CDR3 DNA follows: TGTGCCAGCAGCGGCGGACTAGCGGGGTCCTACGAGCAGTACTTC.

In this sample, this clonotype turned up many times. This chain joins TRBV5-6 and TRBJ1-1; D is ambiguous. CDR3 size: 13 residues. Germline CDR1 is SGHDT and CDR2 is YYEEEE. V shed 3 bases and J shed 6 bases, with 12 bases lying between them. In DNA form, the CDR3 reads TGTGCCAGCAGCTCACCCACCTTCGCTGAAGCTTTCTTT. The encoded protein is CASSSPTFAEAFF.